What follows is one T cell receptor (beta chain) and its context. The antigen remains unidentified. The record originates from a study of cytomegalovirus exposure and HLA in healthy donors. Findings and caveats of the study: Sequencing likely generated an artifact that appeared as a cluster of highly shared sequence variants. A later analysis linked a missense DCLRE1C variant to TCR beta V- and J-gene trimming.

The PCR used 60 Vbeta and 13 Jbeta primers. This table comes from immunoSEQ multiplex PCR, and its TCRdb copy is limited to in-frame clones, with some not included. Of some 150,000 clones listed, 85% to 90% are singletons. The V and J ends lost 0 bases and 6 bases respectively, with 9 bases between them. Germline V lookup: CDR1 PRHDT, CDR2 FYEKMQ (reference sequence). The CDR3 is 14 residues long. The TCR originated in a woman in her twenties or thirties in good health and CMV-seronegative. The rearrangement joins TRBV13 to TRBJ1-5, with D hard to call. The sample comprised PBMCs. The chain's CDR3 is CASSLGSGRQPQHF. The CDR3, as DNA: TGTGCCAGCAGCTTAGGCAGCGGTCGTCAGCCCCAGCATTTT.